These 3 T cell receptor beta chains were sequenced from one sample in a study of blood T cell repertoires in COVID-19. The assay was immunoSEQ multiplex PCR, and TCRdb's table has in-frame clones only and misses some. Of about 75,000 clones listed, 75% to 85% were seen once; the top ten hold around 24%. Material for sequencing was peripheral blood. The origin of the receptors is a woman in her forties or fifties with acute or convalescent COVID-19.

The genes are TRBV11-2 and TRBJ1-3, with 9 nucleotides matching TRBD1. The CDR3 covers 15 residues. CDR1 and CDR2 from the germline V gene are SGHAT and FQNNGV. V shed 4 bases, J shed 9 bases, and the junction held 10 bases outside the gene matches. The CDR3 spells CASSSRDRAESTIYF. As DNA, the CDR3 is TGTGCCAGCAGCTCCCGGGACAGGGCGGAAAGCACCATATATTTT.

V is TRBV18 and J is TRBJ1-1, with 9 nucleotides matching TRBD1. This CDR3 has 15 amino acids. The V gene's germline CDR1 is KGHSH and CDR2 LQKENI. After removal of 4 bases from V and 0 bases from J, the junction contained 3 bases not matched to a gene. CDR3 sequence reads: CASSLDRGMNTEAFF. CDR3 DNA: TGTGCCAGCTCACTAGACAGGGGGATGAACACTGAAGCTTTCTTT.

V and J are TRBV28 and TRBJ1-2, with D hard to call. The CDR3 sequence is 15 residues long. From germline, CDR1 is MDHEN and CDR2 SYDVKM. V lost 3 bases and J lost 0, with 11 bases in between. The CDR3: CASSFDGRTNYGYTF. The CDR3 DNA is TGTGCCAGCAGTTTTGATGGCAGAACTAACTATGGCTACACCTTC.